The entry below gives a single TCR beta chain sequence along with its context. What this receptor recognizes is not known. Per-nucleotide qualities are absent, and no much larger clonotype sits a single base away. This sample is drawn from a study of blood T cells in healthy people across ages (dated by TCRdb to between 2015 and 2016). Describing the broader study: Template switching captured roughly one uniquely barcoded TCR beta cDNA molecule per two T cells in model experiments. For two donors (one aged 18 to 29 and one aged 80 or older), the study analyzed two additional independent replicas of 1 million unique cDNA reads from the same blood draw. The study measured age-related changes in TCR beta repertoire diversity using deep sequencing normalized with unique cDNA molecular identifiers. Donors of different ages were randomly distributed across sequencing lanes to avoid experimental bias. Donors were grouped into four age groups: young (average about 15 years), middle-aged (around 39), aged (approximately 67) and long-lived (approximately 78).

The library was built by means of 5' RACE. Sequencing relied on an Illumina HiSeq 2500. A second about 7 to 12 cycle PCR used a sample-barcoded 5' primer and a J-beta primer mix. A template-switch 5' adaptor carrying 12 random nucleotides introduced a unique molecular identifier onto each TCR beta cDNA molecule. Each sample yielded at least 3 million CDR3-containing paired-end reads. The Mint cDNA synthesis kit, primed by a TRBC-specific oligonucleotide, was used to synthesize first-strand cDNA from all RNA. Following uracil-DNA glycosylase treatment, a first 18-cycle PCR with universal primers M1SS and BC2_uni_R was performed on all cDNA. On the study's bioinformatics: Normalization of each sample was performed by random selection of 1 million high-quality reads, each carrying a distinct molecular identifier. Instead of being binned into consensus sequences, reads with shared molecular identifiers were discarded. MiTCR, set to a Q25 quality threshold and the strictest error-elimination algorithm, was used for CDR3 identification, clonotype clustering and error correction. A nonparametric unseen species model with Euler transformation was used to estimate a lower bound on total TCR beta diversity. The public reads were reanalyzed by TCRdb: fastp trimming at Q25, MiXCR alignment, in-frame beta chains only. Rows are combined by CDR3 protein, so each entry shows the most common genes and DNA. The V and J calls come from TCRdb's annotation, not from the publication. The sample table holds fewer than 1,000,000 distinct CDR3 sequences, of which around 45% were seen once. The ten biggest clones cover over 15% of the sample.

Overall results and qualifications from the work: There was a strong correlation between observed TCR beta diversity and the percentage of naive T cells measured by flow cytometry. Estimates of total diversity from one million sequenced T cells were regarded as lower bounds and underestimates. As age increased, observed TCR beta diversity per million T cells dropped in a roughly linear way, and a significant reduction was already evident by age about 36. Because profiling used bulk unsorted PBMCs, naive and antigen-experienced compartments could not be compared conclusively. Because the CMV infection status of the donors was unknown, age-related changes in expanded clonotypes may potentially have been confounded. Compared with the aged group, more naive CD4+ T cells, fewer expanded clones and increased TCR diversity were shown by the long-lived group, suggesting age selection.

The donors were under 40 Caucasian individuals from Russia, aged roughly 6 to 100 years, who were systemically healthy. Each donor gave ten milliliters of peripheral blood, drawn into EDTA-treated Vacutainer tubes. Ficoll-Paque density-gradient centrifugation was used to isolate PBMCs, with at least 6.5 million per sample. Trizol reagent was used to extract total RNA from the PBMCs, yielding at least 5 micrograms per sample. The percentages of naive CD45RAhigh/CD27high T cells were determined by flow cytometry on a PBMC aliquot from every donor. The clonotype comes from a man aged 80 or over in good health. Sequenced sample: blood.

The DNA sequence is given as TGTGCCAGCCGGGAGGCAGGGGAGGATAGGGCCCTCCACTTT. Its translation is CASREAGEDRALHF. Recombination linked TRBV4-2 to TRBJ1-6, and possibly TRBD1, on 6 matching bases. Reading the germline V gene gives CDR1 LGHNA and CDR2 YNFKEQ. At the junction V is shortened by 8 bases and J by 14 bases, with 22 bases in between. Taken from cysteine to phenylalanine, the CDR3 has 14 residues. Just the 42-base CDR3 DNA is kept, in frame starting at base 1.